One sample yielded the 10 T cell receptor beta chains listed below, sequenced in a study of CD8 T cells in ankylosing spondylitis. TCRdb re-derived calls from the 5' RACE reads in MiXCR, one entry per CDR3 protein. The repertoire includes 300,000 to 400,000 distinct CDR3 sequences, roughly 20% of them detected once, and about an eighth sits in the top ten. Sequenced: blood, either unsorted or a sorted T cell fraction (not recorded which). The receptor source for this set is a male donor with ankylosing spondylitis or in good health (not recorded which).

The rearrangement links TRBV28 to TRBJ2-7; D is undetermined. This CDR3 contains 15 residues. V gave up 6 bases and J gave up 3 bases, with 18 bases separating them. Germline CDR1 reads MDHEN; CDR2 reads SYDVKM. CDR3 in amino acids: CASSQYGAMDYEQYF. In DNA, the CDR3 is TGTGCCAGCAGCCAATATGGCGCCATGGACTACGAGCAGTACTTC.

This clonotype was seen more than once but under ten times. V is TRBV7-3 and J is TRBJ1-1, with TRBD1 matching over 7 bases. V lost 5 bases, J lost 1 base, and 4 bases stayed unmatched. The germline V gene encodes CDR1 SGHTA and CDR2 FQGTGA. The CDR3 is 14 amino acids. CDR3 nucleotide sequence: TGTGCCAGCAGCGCACAGGGGTGGAACACTGAAGCTTTCTTT. Its translation is CASSAQGWNTEAFF.

This clonotype came up a few times. The rearrangement links TRBV12-3 or TRBV12-4 to TRBJ1-5; the match to TRBD1 covers 10 bases. Trimming at V came to 5 bases and at J to 5 bases, leaving 3 bases not matched to a gene. This CDR3 spans 14 amino acids. The DNA for the CDR3 is TGTGCCAGCAGTGGACAGGGGGTTGATCAGCCCCAGCATTTT. This gives the protein CASSGQGVDQPQHF.

The sample holds many counts of this clonotype. This chain links TRBV10-3 with TRBJ1-1, with 11 bases lining up with TRBD1. The CDR3 has 16 residues. V shed 4 bases, J shed 4 bases, and the junction held 8 bases outside the gene matches. CDR1 and CDR2 (germline): ENHRY, SYGVKD. This chain's CDR3 is CAISAGTGGHLTEAFF. The DNA of the CDR3 is TGTGCCATCAGTGCCGGGACAGGGGGACATCTCACTGAAGCTTTCTTT.

The rearrangement uses TRBV2 and TRBJ2-7; 10 bases align to TRBD2. Trimming at V came to 7 bases and at J to 2 bases, leaving 11 bases not matched to a gene. The CDR3 consists of 16 residues. Per the germline V gene, CDR1 is SNHLY and CDR2 is FYNNEI. The CDR3 sequence is CASTGTSARPTYEQYF. DNA of the CDR3: TGTGCCAGCACCGGGACTAGCGCACGGCCGACCTACGAGCAGTACTTC. Full variable domain (rest looked up from reference TRBV2 and TRBJ2-7): EPEVTQTPSHQVTQMGQEVILRCVPISNHLYFYWYRQILGQKVEFLVSFYNNEISEKSEIFDDQFSVERPDGSNFTLKIRSTKLEDSAMYFCASTGTSARPTYEQYFGPGTRLTVT.

This clonotype was counted at least ten times. V gene TRBV7-9 combines with J gene TRBJ1-1; TRBD1 might be the D (6 bases). The CDR3 is 15 residues long. CDR1 is SEHNR, CDR2 FQNEAQ, per germline (reference sequence). Trimming cost V 5 bases and J 0 bases, with 13 bases left between them. CDR3 protein: CASSTRQGMNTEAFF. CDR3 coding DNA: TGTGCCAGCAGCACGAGGCAGGGGATGAACACTGAAGCTTTCTTT.

The DNA of the CDR3 is TGTGCCTGGGGGACAGGGAGAGGCACTGAAGCTTTCTTT. Its translation: CAWGTGRGTEAFF. The rearrangement uses TRBV30 and TRBJ1-1; 9 nucleotides agree with TRBD1. CDR1 GTSNPN and CDR2 SVGIG come from the germline V gene (reference sequence). This CDR3 is 13 amino acids long. V gave up 5 bases and J gave up 4 bases; unmatched junction bases: 5.

J is TRBJ2-5 and V is TRBV4-1, with D tentatively TRBD1 or TRBD2 (5 bases each). The germline CDR1 and CDR2 sequences are MGHRA and YSYEKL. Trimming removed 0 bases from V and 7 bases from J, with 9 bases in between. The CDR3 consists of 13 residues. The CDR3 coding sequence is TGCGCCAGCAGCCAAGAGAGGGACGGGACCCAGTACTTC. Protein sequence: CASSQERDGTQYF.

The chain carries TRBV7-9 and TRBJ2-1, with TRBD2 identical over 7 bases. The CDR3 consists of 17 residues. Germline V gene data show CDR1 as SEHNR and CDR2 as FQNEAQ (reference sequence). V lost 4 bases, J lost 3 bases, and 12 bases stayed unmatched. The CDR3 DNA reads TGTGCCAGCAGCTCAAGCTCCCGGGACTATCTCTACAATGAGCAGTTCTTC. Translated: CASSSSSRDYLYNEQFF.

This clonotype has a handful of counts. This chain connects TRBV20-1 to TRBJ2-5, with D possibly called TRBD1 or TRBD2 (5 bases each). Germline loops: CDR1 DFQATT, CDR2 SNEGSKA (reference sequence). The CDR3 runs to 15 residues. Trimming cost V 6 bases and J 3 bases, with 20 bases left between them. For the CDR3, the DNA is TGCAGTGCCACTGACAGCGGACTCACAAAAGAGACCCAGTACTTC. It encodes CSATDSGLTKETQYF.